Listed here are 11 T cell receptor beta chains from one sample, sequenced in a study of T cells in Graves' hyperthyroidism and ophthalmopathy. TCR beta CDR3 sequences were amplified from RNA transcripts. A set of HTBI primers served as the primers for a first-round RT-PCR of the TCR CDR3. TCRdb called the multiplex PCR reads again in MiXCR, with one record for every CDR3 protein. The table has around 350,000 distinct CDR3 sequences, 25% seen once. The sample taken for sequencing was blood. The origin of the receptors is a man aged 50 or older with Graves' hyperthyroidism.

The V gene is TRBV27, the J gene TRBJ1-5; TRBD1 matches 7 bases. V lost 5 bases to trimming and J lost 0 bases; unmatched junction nucleotides: 7. CDR3 length equals 16 residues. Germline V gene sequence: CDR1 MNHEY, CDR2 SMNVEV (reference sequence). CDR3: CASSPRTGDSNQPQHF. CDR3 bases: TGTGCCAGCAGTCCTCGGACAGGAGATAGCAATCAGCCCCAGCATTTT.

The V call is TRBV5-1, the J call TRBJ1-1; 10 bases map to TRBD1. Losses at the gene ends were 2 bases for V and 1 base for J; bases not matched to a gene: 5. This CDR3 comprises 16 residues. Per the germline V gene, CDR1 is SGHRS and CDR2 is YFSETQ. The CDR3 is CASSLGTGAKNTEAFF. The CDR3 bases are TGCGCCAGCAGCTTAGGGACAGGGGCCAAGAACACTGAAGCTTTCTTT.

This clonotype was seen a few times. This chain connects TRBV6-2 or TRBV6-3 to TRBJ2-5, with 7 nucleotides matching TRBD1. The CDR3 consists of 15 residues. Looked up from germline, CDR1 is MNHEY and CDR2 is SVGEGT. Germline trimming cut 6 bases from V and 5 bases from J; bases unmatched to any gene: 12. The CDR3 nucleotides read TGTGCCAGCAGATCCTTAGGGGGCGCAGGGGAGACCCAGTACTTC. It yields the protein CASRSLGGAGETQYF.

The chain carries TRBV24-1 and TRBJ2-5, with 8 bases lining up with TRBD1. The CDR3 runs to 13 residues. Germline V gene sequence: CDR1 KGHDR, CDR2 SFDVKD. The V segment lost 6 bases and the J segment 5 bases; nucleotides outside the gene matches: 4. The CDR3 loop is CATSMQGAETQYF. As DNA, the CDR3 is TGTGCCACCAGTATGCAGGGGGCTGAGACCCAGTACTTC.

This chain connects TRBV3-1 to TRBJ2-1, with a tentative D call TRBD2 (6 bases). The germline V and J ends were trimmed by 4 bases and 3 bases, with 13 bases remaining between them. This CDR3 is built from 15 residues. CDR1 LGHDT and CDR2 YNNKEL come from the germline V gene (reference sequence). This CDR3 reads CASSPRVADYNEQFF. CDR3 coding DNA: TGTGCCAGCAGCCCCCGAGTAGCGGACTACAATGAGCAGTTCTTC.

The chain employs TRBV15 and TRBJ2-7; D is uncertain. The CDR3 has 15 amino acids. In germline, CDR1 is LNHNV, CDR2 YYDKDF (reference sequence). V dropped 0 bases and J dropped 0 bases, with 9 bases sitting between them. In nucleotides, the CDR3 is TGTGCCACCAGCAGAGATTCTGGGGACTCCTACGAGCAGTACTTC. Translated: CATSRDSGDSYEQYF.

The chain uses TRBV30 and TRBJ2-2, with 9 bases fitting TRBD1. Germline CDR1 GTSNPN, CDR2 SVGIG (reference sequence). The junction had 6 bases not matched to a gene; V was cut back by 8 bases and J by 5 bases. This CDR3 has 13 amino acids. DNA of the CDR3: TGTGCCCGCTCCGGGACAGGGACCGGGGAGCTGTTTTTT. Protein product: CARSGTGTGELFF.

The V gene is TRBV11-2, the J gene TRBJ2-1, with D possibly TRBD1 on 6 matching bases. CDR1 SGHAT and CDR2 FQNNGV come from the germline V gene. V lost 1 base, J lost 14 bases, and 12 bases lay in between. The CDR3 totals 12 residues. CDR3 region: CASSLAGRGKFF. In DNA, the CDR3 is TGTGCCAGCAGCTTAGCAGGAAGGGGGAAGTTCTTC.

This clonotype has a count of ten or more. The V gene is TRBV6-1, the J gene TRBJ2-7; 14 nucleotides agree with TRBD2. CDR1 and CDR2 (germline): MNHNS, SASEGT. Germline trimming cut 4 bases from V and 3 bases from J; bases unmatched to any gene: 11. This CDR3 region has 18 residues. CDR3 sequence: CASSATGTSGSGGYEQYF. In DNA, the CDR3 is TGTGCCAGCAGTGCAACCGGGACTAGCGGGAGTGGCGGCTACGAGCAGTACTTC.

This clonotype appeared a few times. A read error may account for a junction end that differs from germline. The rearrangement uses TRBV5-1 and TRBJ2-2; no firm D call. This CDR3 region has 13 residues. Germline assignment: CDR1 SGHRS and CDR2 YFSETQ. The CDR3 is CASSSTNTGELFF. The CDR3 region has the DNA TGTGCCAGCAGCTCCACGAACACCGGGGAGCTGTTTTTT.

Concerning this clonotype: At one end, the junction sequence differs from germline, possibly due to a read error. This chain connects TRBV7-7 to TRBJ2-3, with a weak D call TRBD2 (6 bases). This CDR3 comprises 13 residues. CDR1 SSHAT and CDR2 FNYEAQ come from the germline V gene (reference sequence). The CDR3 coding sequence is TGTGCTAGCAGCGGAGGGGCCTCAGATACGCAGTATTTT. Its translation: CASSGGASDTQYF. Complete variable domain (other parts from reference TRBV7-7 and TRBJ2-3): GAGVSQSPRYKVTKRGQDVTLRCDPISSHATLYWYQQALGQGPEFLTYFNYEAQPDKSGLPSDRFSAERPEGSISTLTIQRTEQRDSAMYRCASSGGASDTQYFGPGTRLTVL.